Only a few counts were recorded for the clone carrying this TCR beta chain. The data are from a study of blood T cell repertoires in COVID-19. Germline V CDR1 and CDR2: SGHNT, YYREEE (reference sequence). Deletions cut 6 bases from V and 6 bases from J, with 16 bases between. The CDR3 runs 14 residues. Libraries were prepared by immunoSEQ multiplex PCR; TCRdb keeps only in-frame clonotypes and omits some of them. The table shows around 230,000 clones, with more than 75% occurring only once. The source is a man aged 45-60 years with COVID-19, enrolled during active disease. Input material: peripheral blood. V and J are TRBV5-4 and TRBJ2-1; a weak D match, TRBD2 (5 bases). Here the CDR3 reads CASTLSRRPNEQFF. In DNA, the CDR3 is TGTGCCAGCACTCTATCCCGGAGGCCCAATGAGCAGTTCTTC.